This T cell receptor beta chain was sequenced during a study of cytomegalovirus exposure and HLA in healthy donors. Study results and caveats: Productive status was seen about 87% or about 30% of the time for most TCR beta V segments in an earlier analysis. As a later analysis showed, a missense DCLRE1C variant was linked to trimming of TCR beta V- and J-genes.

About this clone: What it binds is not known.

PCR amplification relied on 60 Vbeta primers (plus 13 Jbeta primers). Authors' data handling: Among the unique TCR beta chains that a later analysis counted, about 81 million in all, some 10 million were shared. Profiling relied on immunoSEQ multiplex PCR, and the TCRdb table lists in-frame clones only, not all of them. That table gives V, J and clone size, and the DNA gave D and trimming. The sample consists of roughly 200,000 clones, approximately 81% of them appearing once. The CDR3 is made up of 15 amino acids. Trimming took 0 bases from V and 5 from J, leaving 13 bases between them. Germline V CDR1 and CDR2: MNHNY, SVGAGI (reference sequence).

The sequenced material came from PBMCs. The receptor was isolated from a man aged 25-45 years in good health and CMV-seronegative. This rearrangement joins TRBV6-6 to TRBJ2-5; D perhaps matches TRBD2 (6 bases). The CDR3 spells CASSYSTGARETQYF. The CDR3 region has the DNA TGTGCCAGCAGTTACTCGACGGGAGCCCGGGAGACCCAGTACTTC.